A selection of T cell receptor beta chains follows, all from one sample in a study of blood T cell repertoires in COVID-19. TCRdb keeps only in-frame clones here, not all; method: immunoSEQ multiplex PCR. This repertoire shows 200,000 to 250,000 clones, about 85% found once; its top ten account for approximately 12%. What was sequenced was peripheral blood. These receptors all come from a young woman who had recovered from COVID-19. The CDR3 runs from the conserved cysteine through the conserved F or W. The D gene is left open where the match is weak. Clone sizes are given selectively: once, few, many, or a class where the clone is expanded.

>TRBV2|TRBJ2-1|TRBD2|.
TGTGCCAGCAGTCGGCTAGCGGGAGTTTACAATGAGCAGTTCTTC
CASSRLAGVYNEQFF
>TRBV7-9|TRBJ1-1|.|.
TGTGCCAGCAGCCCGTACCCGGACACTGAAGCTTTCTTT
CASSPYPDTEAFF
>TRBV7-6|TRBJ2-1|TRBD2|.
TGTGCCAGCAGCCTTCCGGGGGGGTCGGATGAGCAGTTCTTC
CASSLPGGSDEQFF
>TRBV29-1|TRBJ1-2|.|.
TGCAGCGTAGGGGATTTAGACTATGGCTACACCTTC
CSVGDLDYGYTF
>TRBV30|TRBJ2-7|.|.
TGTGCCTGGAGTAACGGCCCCGGGGCCTACGAGCAGTACTTC
CAWSNGPGAYEQYF
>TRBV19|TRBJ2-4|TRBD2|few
TGTGCCAGTAGTATACCTAGCGGGACAACCAAAAACATTCAGTACTTC
CASSIPSGTTKNIQYF
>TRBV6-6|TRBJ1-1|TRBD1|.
TGTGCCAGCAGTTACTCGGAACAGGGGGCTGAAGCTTTCTTT
CASSYSEQGAEAFF
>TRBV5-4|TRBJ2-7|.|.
TGTGCCAGCAGCTTGCCTCTCGGGAACGAGCAGTACTTC
CASSLPLGNEQYF
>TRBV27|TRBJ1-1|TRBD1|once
TGTGCCAGCAGTCCGACAGGGGACGTTGAAGCTTTCTTT
CASSPTGDVEAFF
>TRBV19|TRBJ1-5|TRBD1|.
TGTGCCAGTAGCATGACAGGGGGGAGCAATCAGCCCCAGCATTTT
CASSMTGGSNQPQHF
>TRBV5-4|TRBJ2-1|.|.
TGTGCCAGCAGCTTGGTGTGGGCGACAATGGATGAGCAGTTCTTC
CASSLVWATMDEQFF
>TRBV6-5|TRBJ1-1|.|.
TGTGCCAGCAGTTACTCGTCTGGCGGGTACACTGAAGCTTTCTTT
CASSYSSGGYTEAFF
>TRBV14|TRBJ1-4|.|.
TGTGCCAGCAGCCAACAGGGTTGGGCAGAAAAACTGTTTTTT
CASSQQGWAEKLFF
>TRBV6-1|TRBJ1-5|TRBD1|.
TGTGCCAGCAGTGAAGCCGGACAGGGGCCAAGTAGCAATCAGCCCCAGCATTTT
CASSEAGQGPSSNQPQHF
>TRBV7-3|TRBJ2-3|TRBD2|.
TGTGCCAGCAGCTTAAAGACAACTAGCGGGAACACAGATACGCAGTATTTT
CASSLKTTSGNTDTQYF
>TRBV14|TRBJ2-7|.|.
TGTGCCAGCAGCCAAGTCAGTTACGAGCAGTACTTC
CASSQVSYEQYF
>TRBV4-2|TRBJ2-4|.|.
TGTGCCAGCAGCCAGCCGGGATTAGCCAAAAACATTCAGTACTTC
CASSQPGLAKNIQYF
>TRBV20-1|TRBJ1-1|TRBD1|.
TGCAGTGCTAGTAGGGCAGGGGGGAACACTGAAGCTTTCTTT
CSASRAGGNTEAFF
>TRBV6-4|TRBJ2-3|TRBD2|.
TGTGCCAGCAGTGAGGGTAGCGGGAGCTCGGATACGCAGTATTTT
CASSEGSGSSDTQYF
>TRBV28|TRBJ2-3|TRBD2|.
TGTGCCAGCAGCCCCGGACTAGCGGGACGCACAGATACGCAGTATTTT
CASSPGLAGRTDTQYF
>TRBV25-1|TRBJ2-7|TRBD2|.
TGTGCCAGCAGTGACAAAACTAGCGGGGGTTACGAGCAGTACTTC
CASSDKTSGGYEQYF
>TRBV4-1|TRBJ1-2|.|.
TGCGCCAGCAGCCAAGAACGGGAAGGGGGTGGCTACACCTTC
CASSQEREGGGYTF